A selection of T cell receptor beta chains follows, all from one sample in a study of cytomegalovirus exposure and HLA in healthy donors. TCRdb keeps only in-frame clones here, not all; method: immunoSEQ multiplex PCR. Among 120,000 to 150,000 clones listed, approximately 79% were seen once. Sample: PBMCs. These receptors were collected from a woman between 50 and 59 years old in good health and CMV-seropositive. The CDR3 runs from the conserved cysteine through the conserved F or W. A D gene is named only where the DNA matches it firmly. The size entry is marked missing in some rows and otherwise reads once, few, many or a size class.

abundance,j_gene,d_gene,v_gene,CDR3aa,CDR3nt
.,TRBJ1-4,TRBD1,TRBV28,CASSSDRVEEKLFF,TGTGCCAGCAGTTCGGACAGGGTAGAAGAAAAACTGTTTTTT
.,TRBJ1-1,.,TRBV10-1,CASSLAGDRRQAFF,TGCGCCAGCAGTCTCGCAGGGGATCGACGGCAAGCTTTCTTT
.,TRBJ2-3,TRBD2,TRBV6-4,CASSVGTSGGTDTQYF,TGTGCCAGCAGTGTCGGGACTAGCGGGGGCACAGATACGCAGTATTTT
.,TRBJ1-1,.,TRBV2,CASTVRGGDTEAFF,TGTGCCAGCACCGTCAGGGGTGGGGACACTGAAGCTTTCTTT
few,TRBJ1-2,TRBD1,TRBV28,CASRTWDRGSYTF,TGTGCCAGCAGAACCTGGGACAGGGGGAGCTACACCTTC
.,TRBJ2-2,.,TRBV4-2,CASSHNQGSGELFF,TGTGCCAGCAGCCATAACCAGGGGTCCGGGGAGCTGTTTTTT
.,TRBJ2-1,.,TRBV2,CASKGAGPEQFF,TGTGCCAGCAAGGGGGCGGGGCCCGAGCAGTTCTTC
.,TRBJ1-1,.,TRBV10-3,CAIPTKEEAFF,TGTGCCATCCCCACCAAGGAGGAAGCTTTCTTT
.,TRBJ2-7,TRBD2,TRBV11-2,CASRTSGPSYEQYF,TGTGCCAGCAGGACTAGCGGCCCTTCCTACGAGCAGTACTTC
.,TRBJ2-3,.,TRBV7-2,CASSLGAERATQYF,TGTGCCAGCAGCTTAGGAGCAGAGAGGGCTACGCAGTATTTT
.,TRBJ2-3,TRBD1,TRBV5-1,CASSQGQGTSTDTQYF,TGCGCCAGCAGCCAGGGACAGGGTACTAGCACAGATACGCAGTATTTT
.,TRBJ1-5,TRBD1,TRBV29-1,CSVDQGVGQPQHF,TGCAGCGTTGATCAGGGGGTCGGCCAGCCCCAGCATTTT
.,TRBJ2-7,.,TRBV7-2,CASTRPGVPYEQYF,TGTGCCAGCACCCGTCCGGGGGTGCCCTACGAGCAGTACTTC
.,TRBJ2-5,.,TRBV5-1,CASSLYREETQYF,TGCGCCAGCAGCTTATACAGGGAAGAGACCCAGTACTTC
.,TRBJ2-1,.,TRBV21-1,CASSTHSGTGDNNEQFF,TGTGCCAGCAGCACGCATTCCGGGACAGGGGATAACAATGAGCAGTTCTTC
.,TRBJ1-4,TRBD1,TRBV5-1,CASSHGQGDEKLFF,TGCGCCAGCAGCCATGGACAGGGTGATGAAAAACTGTTTTTT
.,TRBJ1-2,.,TRBV15,CATSRDVYGYTF,TGTGCCACCAGCAGAGACGTATATGGCTACACCTTC
few,TRBJ1-1,.,TRBV5-1,CASIDGGLVAFF,TGCGCCAGCATAGACGGGGGGCTGGTAGCTTTCTTT
.,TRBJ1-1,.,TRBV9,CASSPGEGGEAFF,TGTGCCAGCAGCCCAGGGGAGGGAGGCGAAGCTTTCTTT
.,TRBJ2-7,.,TRBV27,CASSLRLGPSGEQYF,TGTGCCAGCAGTTTACGCCTAGGCCCCTCTGGCGAGCAGTACTTC
once,TRBJ1-4,.,TRBV7-2,CASRPGATNEKLFF,TGTGCCAGCAGGCCGGGTGCAACTAATGAAAAACTGTTTTTT
.,TRBJ2-1,TRBD2,TRBV27,CASSFLGGGARNEQFF,TGTGCCAGCAGTTTTTTAGGCGGGGGGGCTCGGAATGAGCAGTTCTTC
.,TRBJ2-2,TRBD2,TRBV7-6,CASSPPSGGITGELFF,TGTGCCAGCAGCCCACCGAGCGGGGGCATCACCGGGGAGCTGTTTTTT
.,TRBJ2-7,TRBD1,TRBV7-6,CASSSGTGVNEQYF,TGTGCCAGCAGCAGCGGGACAGGGGTTAACGAGCAGTACTTC